Each of the 3 T cell receptor beta chains below was sequenced from the same sample in a study of early T cells in non-severe SARS-CoV-2 infection. TCRdb passed the 5' RACE reads through MiXCR, listing each CDR3 protein once. Among 25,000 to 40,000 distinct CDR3 sequences listed, roughly 5% were seen once. What was sequenced was whole blood. The receptors originated from an adult who was a healthcare worker with PCR-confirmed SARS-CoV-2 infection or an uninfected control (not recorded which).

This clonotype was picked up many times. This chain connects TRBV19 to TRBJ2-7, with 7 bases matching TRBD2. This CDR3 spans 14 amino acids. The junction had 7 bases not matched to a gene; V was cut back by 5 bases and J by 3 bases. Germline values: CDR1 LNHDA, CDR2 SQIVND (reference sequence). The CDR3: CASSAGGISYEQYF. CDR3 coding DNA: TGTGCCAGTAGTGCCGGGGGGATAAGCTACGAGCAGTACTTC. The variable domain in full, completed from reference TRBV19 and TRBJ2-7, reads DGGITQSPKYLFRKEGQNVTLSCEQNLNHDAMYWYRQDPGQGLRLIYYSQIVNDFQKGDIAEGYSVSREKKESFPLTVTSAQKNPTAFYLCASSAGGISYEQYFGPGTRLTVT.

V is TRBV28 and J is TRBJ2-1; D gene unclear. This CDR3 spans 10 amino acids. Germline V gene sequence: CDR1 MDHEN, CDR2 SYDVKM. Trimming shortened V by 5 bases and J by 5 bases, and 1 base separated the two germline ends. This CDR3 reads CASSDNEQFF. The CDR3, as DNA: TGTGCCAGCAGTGACAATGAGCAGTTCTTC.

This clonotype is medium-sized within its sample. The rearrangement links TRBV6-1 to TRBJ2-2; D tentatively fits TRBD1 or TRBD2 (5 bases each). Germline lookup yields CDR1 MNHNS and CDR2 SASEGT. The CDR3 is 15 residues long. V was cut by 8 bases and J by 8 bases, with 21 bases left in between. CDR3 in amino acids: CASRRSRDARGELFF. In nucleotides, the CDR3 is TGTGCCAGCCGAAGGTCCCGGGACGCAAGGGGGGAGCTGTTTTTT.